The 28 T cell receptor beta chains reported below all come from one sample, sequenced in a study of blood T cells in healthy people across ages. For the second PCR, which ran for about 7 to 11 cycles, a sample-barcoded 5' primer and a J-beta primer mix were used. One entry per CDR3 protein, called by TCRdb with MiXCR from the 5' RACE reads. The repertoire consists of 1,500,000 or so distinct CDR3 sequences, with approximately 59% occurring once and the leading ten covering 6.5% to 8%. The material sequenced was blood. All receptors derive from a young man in good health.

The chain recombines TRBV4-1 with TRBJ2-4; D perhaps matches TRBD2 (5 bases). The DNA end favors TRBJ2-7, so the J call may be wrong. The CDR3 totals 16 residues. The germline CDR1 and CDR2 sequences are MGHRA and YSYEKL. CDR3 amino acids: CASSQDGRIGFSEQYF. The CDR3 nucleotides read TGCGCCAGCAGCCAAGATGGGAGAATAGGGTTTTCCGAGCAGTACTTC.

The rearrangement links TRBV15 to TRBJ2-1, with D perhaps TRBD1 or TRBD2 (5 bases each). V lost 3 bases and J 3 bases, leaving 15 bases between the germline ends. The CDR3 is 16 amino acids. Germline CDR1 reads LNHNV; CDR2 reads YYDKDF (reference sequence). The CDR3 nucleotides are TGTGCCACCAGCAGGGACCGGGACGGAATCTACAATGAGCAGTTCTTC. It encodes CATSRDRDGIYNEQFF.

CDR3 DNA sequence: TGTGCCAGCAGCAAGGGACGCCCCTCCTTGAGAGATACGCAGTATTTT. Encoded protein: CASSKGRPSLRDTQYF. This chain connects TRBV6-6 to TRBJ2-3; D is perhaps TRBD1 or TRBD2 (5 bases each). The CDR3 has 16 residues. V lost 6 bases and J 5 bases, leaving 21 bases between the germline ends. From germline, CDR1 is MNHNY and CDR2 SVGAGI (reference sequence).

This chain joins TRBV28 and TRBJ2-3, with 8 bases lining up with TRBD2. Germline V CDR1 and CDR2: MDHEN, SYDVKM. There are 16 residues in the CDR3. Trimming removed 0 bases from V and 5 bases from J; junction bases left unmatched: 7. CDR3 bases: TGTGCCAGCAGTTTATGGGCGGGGGGCCCCGGAGATACGCAGTATTTT. Translated, it gives CASSLWAGGPGDTQYF.

This sequence joins TRBV11-3 and TRBJ2-1, with D maybe TRBD2 (6 bases). CDR1 and CDR2 from the germline V gene are SGHNT and YENEEA. The CDR3 sequence is 15 residues long. Trimming shortened V by 8 bases and J by 0 bases, and 14 bases separated the two germline ends. CDR3 in amino acids: CASGTRDSSYNEQFF. The CDR3 nucleotides read TGTGCCAGCGGGACCCGGGACTCCTCCTACAATGAGCAGTTCTTC.

V usage is TRBV7-9 and J usage is TRBJ1-6; no firm D call. Trimming took off 5 bases at V and 5 bases at J, with 10 bases between the two ends. There are 14 residues in the CDR3. Germline V gives CDR1 SEHNR, CDR2 FQNEAQ (reference sequence). The CDR3 spells CASSTDTNNSPLHF. For the CDR3, the DNA is TGTGCCAGCAGCACCGACACCAATAATTCACCCCTCCACTTT.

The rearrangement uses TRBV9 and TRBJ1-5, with 8 bases matching TRBD1. The CDR3 consists of 15 residues. The junction had 8 bases not matched to a gene; V was cut back by 3 bases and J by 6 bases. Looked up from germline, CDR1 is SGDLS and CDR2 is YYNGEE. The CDR3 nucleotides read TGTGCCAGCAGCGCAGGGACAGGCTTTAGTCAGCCCCAGCATTTT. Amino acid sequence: CASSAGTGFSQPQHF.

V usage is TRBV27 and J usage is TRBJ2-5; tentatively, D is TRBD2 (5 bases). The germline V gene encodes CDR1 MNHEY and CDR2 SMNVEV (reference sequence). The CDR3 is 13 residues long. V was cut by 4 bases and J by 5 bases, with 11 bases left in between. CDR3 bases: TGTGCCAGCAGTTACGGGGTGTTTGAGACCCAGTACTTC. Amino acid sequence: CASSYGVFETQYF.

The chain couples TRBV9 to TRBJ2-7, with 9 nucleotides matching TRBD2. J gave up 1 base and V 4 bases, and 6 bases lay outside the gene matches. CDR1 and CDR2 (germline): SGDLS, YYNGEE. This CDR3 has 15 residues. The CDR3: CASSPRTSASYEQYF. The CDR3 DNA follows: TGTGCCAGCAGCCCCCGGACTAGCGCGTCCTACGAGCAGTACTTC.

The rearrangement joins TRBV5-6 to TRBJ2-1; no definite D call. The CDR3 runs to 15 residues. Trimming shortened V by 4 bases and J by 0 bases, and 11 bases separated the two germline ends. In germline, CDR1 is SGHDT, CDR2 YYEEEE. The CDR3 region is CASSPDIASYNEQFF. The CDR3 bases are TGTGCCAGCAGCCCCGACATCGCCTCCTACAATGAGCAGTTCTTC.

This chain joins TRBV6-6 and TRBJ2-5; TRBD2 might be the D (5 bases). This CDR3 is built from 14 residues. Per the germline V gene, CDR1 is MNHNY and CDR2 is SVGAGI (reference sequence). Trimming pared 4 bases from V and 0 bases from J, leaving 9 bases between. DNA for the CDR3: TGTGCCAGCAGTTGCGAGGGTCACCAAGAGACCCAGTACTTC. Its translation: CASSCEGHQETQYF.

The chain recombines TRBV5-6 with TRBJ2-7; D uncertain. CDR1 and CDR2 (germline): SGHDT, YYEEEE. The CDR3 runs 13 residues. V lost 4 bases to trimming and J lost 6 bases, with 14 bases between them. CDR3 coding DNA: TGTGCCAGCAGCCCGGGCGTAGCAGGCGAGCAGTACTTC. Translating it yields CASSPGVAGEQYF. The full variable domain, with the rest looked up from reference TRBV5-6 and TRBJ2-7, is DAGVTQSPTHLIKTRGQQVTLRCSPKSGHDTVSWYQQALGQGPQFIFQYYEEEERQRGNFPDRFSGHQFPNYSSELNVNALLLGDSALYLCASSPGVAGEQYFGPGTRLTVT.

The chain employs TRBV6-2 or TRBV6-3 and TRBJ2-1; 12 nucleotides align to TRBD2. Per germline, CDR1 MNHEY and CDR2 SVGEGT. This CDR3 is built from 14 residues. The ends lost 4 bases at V and 6 bases at J; junction bases unmatched: 1. CDR3 sequence reads: CASSWTSGVNEQFF. The CDR3 nucleotides read TGTGCCAGCAGTTGGACTAGCGGGGTCAATGAGCAGTTCTTC.

V usage is TRBV20-1 and J usage is TRBJ2-3; 7 nucleotides agree with TRBD2. This CDR3 has 12 residues. The ends lost 6 bases at V and 4 bases at J; junction bases unmatched: 4. The germline CDR1 and CDR2 sequences are DFQATT and SNEGSKA (reference sequence). The CDR3 is CSARLASDTQYF. CDR3 sequence (DNA): TGCAGTGCCAGACTAGCATCAGATACGCAGTATTTT.

The chain employs TRBV20-1 and TRBJ2-6, with D possibly being TRBD1 or TRBD2 (5 bases each). The CDR3 runs to 16 residues. Looked up from germline, CDR1 is DFQATT and CDR2 is SNEGSKA (reference sequence). The V end lost 1 base, the J end lost 1 base, and 11 bases lay between the germline ends. DNA for the CDR3: TGCAGTGCTAGAGGAATGGGGGATTCTGGGGCCAACGTCCTGACTTTC. As protein: CSARGMGDSGANVLTF.

The chain joins TRBV6-5 to TRBJ2-7; TRBD2 matches at 8 bases. The trim removed 0 bases at V and 4 bases at J, leaving 5 bases unmatched. The CDR3 length is 15 residues. Germline V gene data show CDR1 as MNHEY and CDR2 as SVGAGI. DNA of the CDR3: TGTGCCAGCAGTTACTCGGGAAGCGGGGGTTACGAGCAGTACTTC. Protein sequence: CASSYSGSGGYEQYF.

The chain uses TRBV20-1 and TRBJ1-4; TRBD1 matches 7 bases. Germline CDR1 is DFQATT and CDR2 is SNEGSKA (reference sequence). The CDR3 loop spans 12 amino acids. Trimming took 7 bases from V and 5 from J; bases not matched to a gene: 4. The CDR3 region has the DNA TGCAGTGTGAACAGGGGAAATGAAAAACTGTTTTTT. This sequence encodes CSVNRGNEKLFF.

This chain joins TRBV6-1 and TRBJ1-5; D ambiguous. With 2 bases removed from V and 0 bases from J, the gap between germline ends came to 8 bases. The CDR3 has 15 amino acids. CDR1 MNHNS and CDR2 SASEGT come from the germline V gene. The CDR3 DNA follows: TGTGCCAGCAGTGAACACAACCATAGCAATCAGCCCCAGCATTTT. Translating gives CASSEHNHSNQPQHF.

This clonotype was observed a single time. The chain has TRBV4-1 and TRBJ2-5, with 8 nucleotides matching TRBD1. This CDR3 is built from 16 residues. CDR1 is MGHRA and CDR2 is YSYEKL in the germline V gene. Unmatched junction bases numbered 7, after V lost 0 bases and J lost 4 bases. CDR3 sequence: CASSQDQGASIETQYF. The CDR3 bases are TGCGCCAGCAGCCAAGACCAGGGGGCGTCAATAGAGACCCAGTACTTC.

This chain uses TRBV9 with TRBJ2-1, with TRBD2 matching over 7 bases. CDR1 SGDLS and CDR2 YYNGEE come from the germline V gene. The V and J ends lost 1 base and 8 bases, in that order; junction bases with no gene match: 6. The CDR3 spans 14 residues. CDR3 protein: CASSVPGGDDEQFF. DNA of the CDR3: TGTGCCAGCAGCGTACCGGGGGGAGACGATGAGCAGTTCTTC.

The V call is TRBV29-1, the J call TRBJ2-1; D unclear. Germline CDR1 is SQVTM and CDR2 is ANQGSEA. V was clipped by 7 bases and J by 4 bases, with 8 bases between them. The CDR3 consists of 11 residues. DNA for the CDR3: TGCAGCGCAACAGTTTACAATGAGCAGTTCTTC. Amino acids: CSATVYNEQFF.

This clonotype was observed once. A read error may account for a junction end that differs from germline. This chain uses TRBV12-3 or TRBV12-4 with TRBJ2-3; 12 bases line up with TRBD2. The CDR3 contains 16 residues. The CDR3 region has the DNA TGTACCAGCAGTTCTTCTAGCGGGGGGGTCACAGATACGCAGTATTTT. Amino acids: CTSSSSSGGVTDTQYF.

This clonotype has just a few counts. V usage is TRBV12-3 or TRBV12-4 and J usage is TRBJ2-6; a weak D match, TRBD1 (5 bases). CDR3 length: 17 residues. V lost 3 bases to trimming and J lost 4 bases, with 16 bases between them. CDR3 residues: CASSFGQGRLGANVLTF. The CDR3 DNA sequence: TGTGCCAGCAGTTTCGGGCAGGGAAGGTTGGGGGCCAACGTCCTGACTTTC.

The V call is TRBV2, the J call TRBJ2-7; D unclear. CDR1 and CDR2 from the germline V gene are SNHLY and FYNNEI. V shed 4 bases and J shed 0 bases, with 19 bases lying between them. This CDR3 is 17 amino acids long. The CDR3 nucleotides read TGTGCCAGCAGTGGGGGTTTGGGCGGCCTTAGCTCCTACGAGCAGTACTTC. Protein sequence: CASSGGLGGLSSYEQYF.

The rearrangement links TRBV4-1 to TRBJ1-4, with 7 positions matching TRBD1. Per the germline V gene, CDR1 is MGHRA and CDR2 is YSYEKL. V shed 5 bases and J 5 bases; nucleotides not matched to a gene: 14. The CDR3 contains 17 residues. CDR3 residues: CASSSQEGGRLNEKLFF. The CDR3 DNA is TGCGCCAGCAGCAGCCAAGAAGGGGGCAGGTTAAATGAAAAACTGTTTTTT.

V usage is TRBV7-2 and J usage is TRBJ1-2; 10 bases align to TRBD1. After removal of 5 bases from V and 5 bases from J, the junction contained 11 bases not matched to a gene. CDR3 length: 16 amino acids. From germline, CDR1 is SGHTA and CDR2 FQGNSA. The CDR3 DNA reads TGTGCCAGCAGCCACCAGGGGACAGGGGCCCGTTATGGCTACACCTTC. Translation: CASSHQGTGARYGYTF.

This clonotype was seen only a few times. The rearrangement links TRBV20-1 to TRBJ1-1, with D unclear. Germline V gives CDR1 DFQATT, CDR2 SNEGSKA (reference sequence). Trimming stripped 6 bases from V and 2 bases from J, with 4 bases between. The CDR3 totals 10 residues. The CDR3 sequence is CSAVNTEAFF. CDR3 in DNA: TGCAGTGCCGTCAACACTGAAGCTTTCTTT.

This clonotype has a handful of counts. The chain is built from TRBV29-1 and TRBJ2-6; no definite D call. Germline CDR1 and CDR2: SQVTM and ANQGSEA. The length of the CDR3 is 16 residues. V was clipped by 0 bases and J by 0 bases, with 9 bases between them. The CDR3 reads CSVEEVAGSGANVLTF. In nucleotides, the CDR3 is TGCAGCGTTGAAGAGGTAGCAGGCTCTGGGGCCAACGTCCTGACTTTC.